These 10 T cell receptor beta chains came from one sample sequenced in a study of OX40 agonist ivuxolimab in advanced cancers. The protocol was immunoSEQ multiplex PCR, while the TCRdb copy is restricted to in-frame clones and leaves out a portion. The sample shows under 75,000 clones, 81% of them seen only once. The source was CD4+ or CD8+ T cells sorted from blood, collected in a trial of the OX40 agonist ivuxolimab. The receptors shown here come from an adult with an advanced solid tumor such as melanoma, head and neck, liver or kidney cancer.

The chain links TRBV6-6 to TRBJ1-2, with D maybe TRBD1 (5 bases). The CDR3 is 15 residues long. V was clipped by 8 bases and J by 0 bases, with 16 bases between them. CDR1 MNHNY and CDR2 SVGAGI come from the germline V gene (reference sequence). DNA of the CDR3: TGTGCCAGCTTTTCATTCGACAGTTCTAACTATGGCTACACCTTC. This translates into CASFSFDSSNYGYTF.

V is TRBV13 and J is TRBJ2-7; possibly TRBD1 for D (6 bases). The length of the CDR3 is 12 residues. V was cut by 8 bases and J by 4 bases, with 12 bases left in between. Per the germline V gene, CDR1 is PRHDT and CDR2 is FYEKMQ (reference sequence). The CDR3 DNA sequence: TGTGCCAGCGGCCTACAGGGATACGAGCAGTACTTC. Its translation: CASGLQGYEQYF.

This clone was picked up a small number of times. The chain employs TRBV25-1 and TRBJ2-2; possibly TRBD2 for D (6 bases). This CDR3 is built from 15 residues. V lost 6 bases to trimming and J lost 0 bases, with 11 bases between them. Germline CDR1 and CDR2: MGHDK and SYGVNS. The CDR3 region has the DNA TGTGCCAGCAGCGGGACTGTTGCGAACACCGGGGAGCTGTTTTTT. Translated: CASSGTVANTGELFF.

The chain recombines TRBV5-6 with TRBJ2-1; possibly TRBD1 for D (6 bases). V was pared by 0 bases and J by 4 bases, with 11 bases between. The CDR3 has 15 residues. From germline, CDR1 is SGHDT and CDR2 YYEEEE. The CDR3 region has the DNA TGTGCCAGCAGCTTGGAACAGGGTGTGTACAATGAGCAGTTCTTC. It codes for CASSLEQGVYNEQFF. Full variable domain (outside the CDR3, taken from reference TRBV5-6 and TRBJ2-1): DAGVTQSPTHLIKTRGQQVTLRCSPKSGHDTVSWYQQALGQGPQFIFQYYEEEERQRGNFPDRFSGHQFPNYSSELNVNALLLGDSALYLCASSLEQGVYNEQFFGPGTRLTVL.

V and J are TRBV7-2 and TRBJ1-1; possible D gene TRBD1, 6 bases. The CDR3 length is 14 residues. Trimming removed 2 bases from V and 5 bases from J, with 12 bases in between. Germline CDR1 SGHTA, CDR2 FQGNSA. DNA of the CDR3: TGTGCCAGCAGCTTAAACCCAGGGGTAACTGAAGCTTTCTTT. Encoded protein: CASSLNPGVTEAFF.

The gene calls are TRBV19 and TRBJ1-1; D might be TRBD1 (5 bases). The CDR3 sequence is 15 residues long. CDR1 is LNHDA, CDR2 SQIVND, per germline (reference sequence). V gave up 5 bases and J gave up 1 base, with 14 bases separating them. DNA for the CDR3: TGTGCCAGTAGTCGGACATTAGGGGCGAACACTGAAGCTTTCTTT. Its protein product is CASSRTLGANTEAFF.

The chain is built from TRBV7-2 and TRBJ1-2; D is uncertain. The CDR3 spans 15 residues. From germline, CDR1 is SGHTA and CDR2 FQGNSA. V was clipped by 1 base and J by 3 bases, with 12 bases between them. The chain's CDR3 is CASSLGATRDYGYTF. CDR3 DNA: TGTGCCAGCAGCTTAGGCGCGACACGGGACTATGGCTACACCTTC.

The chain joins TRBV14 to TRBJ1-2; D uncertain. V lost 1 base and J 8 bases, leaving 14 bases between the germline ends. The CDR3 has 14 amino acids. Germline loops: CDR1 SGHDN, CDR2 FVKESK. CDR3 bases: TGTGCCAGCAGCCAAGCGACTAGAGCAGAAGGCTACACCTTC. Translating it yields CASSQATRAEGYTF.

A remark on this clone: One end of the junction does not line up with germline, which may come from a read error. Other DNA sequences in this specimen translate into the identical CDR3. This chain links TRBV30 with TRBJ2-1; 9 bases align to TRBD2. Germline-derived CDR1 and CDR2 are GTSNPN and SVGIG (reference sequence). This CDR3 has 16 amino acids. CDR3 amino acids: CAWTPIAGALFNEQFF. CDR3 bases: TGTGCCTGGACCCCAATAGCGGGGGCGCTCTTCAATGAACAGTTCTTC.

This clone has just one count. The chain carries TRBV30 and TRBJ2-3; TRBD2 might be the D (5 bases). Per the germline V gene, CDR1 is GTSNPN and CDR2 is SVGIG (reference sequence). Trimming took 3 bases from V and 2 from J, leaving 15 bases between them. The CDR3 totals 15 residues. CDR3: CAWRYPGNPTDTQYF. The CDR3 nucleotides read TGTGCCTGGAGGTATCCCGGGAATCCCACAGATACGCAGTATTTT.